One and the same sample provided the 5 T cell receptor beta chains below, sequenced in a study of T cells in Graves' hyperthyroidism and ophthalmopathy. Amplified TCR beta CDR3 regions derived from RNA transcripts. HTBI primers drove first-round RT-PCR of the TCR CDR3. TCRdb reprocessed the multiplex PCR reads via MiXCR and lists one record per CDR3 protein. The sample lists about 770,000 distinct CDR3 sequences, approximately 18% occurring once. The sequenced material came from blood. The receptor source for this set is a woman between 50 and 59 years old with Graves' hyperthyroidism that later progressed to Graves' ophthalmopathy.

V gene TRBV19 combines with J gene TRBJ2-2; D might be TRBD1 (5 bases). The CDR3 is 13 residues long. The V gene lost 6 bases and the J gene lost 6 bases, with 11 bases spanning the gap. Germline lookup yields CDR1 LNHDA and CDR2 SQIVND (reference sequence). As DNA, the CDR3 is TGTGCCAGTAGCGGACAATTTTCCGGGGAGCTGTTTTTT. The encoded protein is CASSGQFSGELFF.

The chain joins TRBV6-2 or TRBV6-3 to TRBJ2-1; 11 nucleotides line up with TRBD2. Germline V gene lookup returns CDR1 MNHEY and CDR2 SVGEGT. The V segment lost 5 bases and the J segment 4 bases; nucleotides outside the gene matches: 4. The CDR3 is made up of 15 amino acids. Here the CDR3 reads CASSPTSGMYNEQFF. The CDR3 coding sequence is TGTGCCAGCAGTCCGACTAGCGGGATGTACAATGAGCAGTTCTTC.

The rearrangement uses TRBV9 and TRBJ2-7; D is tentatively TRBD1 or TRBD2 (6 bases each). The CDR3 contains 17 residues. Trimming shortened V by 2 bases and J by 6 bases, and 24 bases separated the two germline ends. Per the germline V gene, CDR1 is SGDLS and CDR2 is YYNGEE. CDR3 sequence (DNA): TGTGCCAGCAGCGTTGACGATGGGGGGCAGGGTTTCGTCGAGCAGTACTTC. The encoded protein is CASSVDDGGQGFVEQYF.

At least ten counts were recorded for this clonotype. The genes are TRBV30 and TRBJ2-5; possible D gene TRBD1, 8 bases. Trimming removed 0 bases at V and 5 bases at J, with 19 bases between. Germline CDR1 and CDR2: GTSNPN and SVGIG (reference sequence). This CDR3 has 16 amino acids. The DNA for the CDR3 is TGTGCCTGGAGTGTACCGACAGGGGAGGGGTGGGAGACCCAGTACTTC. Protein sequence: CAWSVPTGEGWETQYF. The full variable domain, with the rest looked up from reference TRBV30 and TRBJ2-5, is SQTIHQWPATLVQPVGSPLSLECTVEGTSNPNLYWYRQAAGRGLQLLFYSVGIGQISSEVPQNLSASRPQDRQFILSSKKLLLSDSGFYLCAWSVPTGEGWETQYFGPGTRLLVL.

There are a few counts of this clonotype. The chain has TRBV7-8 and TRBJ2-3; D possibly matches TRBD1 or TRBD2 (5 bases each). This CDR3 contains 15 residues. V shed 2 bases and J shed 0 bases, with 9 bases lying between them. CDR1 and CDR2 from the germline V gene are SGHVS and FQNEAQ. The CDR3 spells CASSLTRQSTDTQYF. CDR3 bases: TGTGCCAGCAGCTTAACTAGACAGAGCACAGATACGCAGTATTTT.